This entry features one T cell receptor (beta chain) sequence. The CDR3 consists of 12 residues. CDR1 and CDR2 (germline): SGHTA, FQGNSA. Between the trimmed V and J ends, which lost 8 bases and 2 bases, there was a span of 9 bases. The data originate from a study of blood T cell repertoires in COVID-19. For the study at large: In each case, the material was cDNA or gDNA derived from T cells, B-cell-depleted T cells, or PBMCs.

In the authors' workflow: For nucleated cells, counts were estimated from reference gene primer amplification. The protocol was immunoSEQ multiplex PCR, while the TCRdb copy is restricted to in-frame clones and leaves out a portion. That table gives V, J and clone size, and the DNA gave D and trimming. The data hold 100,000 to 150,000 clones, with 70% to 85% observed a single time. Sequencing was performed on peripheral blood. The J gene is TRBJ1-2, the V gene TRBV7-2, with D tentatively TRBD1 (6 bases). This receptor was obtained from a woman older than 75 with acute or convalescent COVID-19. CDR3 coding DNA: TGTGCCAGCGGGACACCGAACTATGGCTACACCTTC. Its translation is CASGTPNYGYTF.